The TCR beta chain under discussion was sequenced for a study of T cell responses to AZD1222 COVID-19 vaccine. The study, taken as a whole, reports: Repertoires were obtained only post-peak T cell response. Among AZD1222 vaccinees, only six or seven were seropositive at baseline. The span of vaccine-associated CD4 TCRs extended across spike, with dominance at 160-218 and 743-854.

CDR3 length: 15 residues. Per germline, CDR1 SGHNT and CDR2 YYREEE (reference sequence). Trimming took 5 bases from V and 4 from J; bases not matched to a gene: 6. For this clone: Its antigen is still unknown.

Assay: immunoSEQ multiplex PCR; the TCRdb copy retains only in-frame clones and omits some. The record lists 150,000 or so clones, of which the ten most abundant hold about 2.2%. The sequencing sample was made of peripheral blood. The rearrangement uses TRBV5-4 and TRBJ2-1, with 10 bases that match TRBD1. This TCR was sampled from an adult in good health. As DNA, the CDR3 is TGTGCCAGCAGGGTGGGACAGGGGTCGTACAATGAGCAGTTCTTC. This encodes CASRVGQGSYNEQFF.